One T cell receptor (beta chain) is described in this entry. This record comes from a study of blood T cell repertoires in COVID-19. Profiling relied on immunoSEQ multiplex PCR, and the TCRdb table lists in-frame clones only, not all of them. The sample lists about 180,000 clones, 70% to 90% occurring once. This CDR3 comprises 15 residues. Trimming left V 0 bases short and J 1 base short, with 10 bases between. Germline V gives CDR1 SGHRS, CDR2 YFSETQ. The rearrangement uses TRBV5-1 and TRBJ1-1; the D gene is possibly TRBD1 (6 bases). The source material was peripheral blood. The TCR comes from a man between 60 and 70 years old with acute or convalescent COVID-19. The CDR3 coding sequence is TGCGCCAGCAGCTTGGGGTCGACAGGGAACACTGAAGCTTTCTTT. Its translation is CASSLGSTGNTEAFF.